This is a list of T cell receptor beta chains from one sample in a study of shared clonotypes between healthy human individuals. TCRdb's copy holds only in-frame clones and misses some; the assay was immunoSEQ multiplex PCR. The sample lists about 2.1 million clones, roughly 95% seen once, with about 1.7% in the top ten. The sample comprised naive CD8+ T cells from PBMCs. Source of these receptors: a man between 18 and 35 years old in good health. Some clones in this sample may be carry-over from other donors' samples. Each CDR3 is given with its conserved first and last residue. The D gene is left open where the match is weak.

D gene: TRBD1; CDR3 length: 15; V gene: TRBV5-1; CDR3 protein: CASSRDRGSTDTQYF
D gene: NA; CDR3 length: 14; V gene: TRBV10-3; CDR3 protein: CAISEPGYNNEQFF
D gene: NA; CDR3 length: 15; V gene: TRBV4-3; CDR3 protein: CASSRLTGVSEKLFF
D gene: NA; CDR3 length: 14; V gene: TRBV2; CDR3 protein: CASSGPKNTDTQYF
D gene: TRBD1; CDR3 length: 16; V gene: TRBV28; CDR3 protein: CASSPRDRYINQPQHF
D gene: NA; CDR3 length: 18; V gene: TRBV15; CDR3 protein: CATSRDSRVGSNTLEAFF
D gene: TRBD1; CDR3 length: 15; V gene: TRBV27; CDR3 protein: CASSPQRDRRYEQYF
D gene: TRBD2; CDR3 length: 16; V gene: TRBV29-1; CDR3 protein: CSVEAETSGWYNEQFF
D gene: NA; CDR3 length: 13; V gene: TRBV6-1; CDR3 protein: CASWTELTDTQYF
D gene: TRBD1; CDR3 length: 15; V gene: TRBV7-2; CDR3 protein: CASSLRQGAMLEQFF
D gene: NA; CDR3 length: 14; V gene: TRBV19; CDR3 protein: CASSTAGATYEQYF
D gene: NA; CDR3 length: 13; V gene: TRBV6-1; CDR3 protein: CASSRSRTDTQYF
D gene: NA; CDR3 length: 13; V gene: TRBV6-6; CDR3 protein: CASSYSSEYEAFF
D gene: TRBD1; CDR3 length: 16; V gene: TRBV5-1; CDR3 protein: CASSLGWGQTGETQYF
D gene: NA; CDR3 length: 12; V gene: TRBV4-1; CDR3 protein: CASSGTRTEAFF
D gene: TRBD1; CDR3 length: 11; V gene: TRBV28; CDR3 protein: CAITTGGPQHF
D gene: TRBD2; CDR3 length: 15; V gene: TRBV18; CDR3 protein: CASSMRLAGYNEQFF
D gene: NA; CDR3 length: 15; V gene: TRBV19; CDR3 protein: CASSPTGSGYYEQYF
D gene: NA; CDR3 length: 12; V gene: TRBV4-1; CDR3 protein: CASSHKNTEAFF
D gene: NA; CDR3 length: 11; V gene: TRBV6-6; CDR3 protein: CASSPNREQFF
D gene: TRBD2; CDR3 length: 12; V gene: TRBV5-1; CDR3 protein: CASSLAGREQYF